Following are 29 T cell receptor beta chains from one sample sequenced in a study of Graves' ophthalmopathy and Graves' hyperthyroidism. RNA transcripts yielded amplified TCR beta CDR3 regions. RT-PCR in the first round used HTBI primers; a second-round multiplex PCR followed. TCRdb re-called the multiplex PCR reads with MiXCR, one entry per CDR3 protein. Here the sample spans hundreds of thousands of distinct CDR3 sequences, around 42% being singletons. Sequencing used peripheral blood. All receptors derive from an adult man with Graves' ophthalmopathy.

The chain combines TRBV20-1 with TRBJ2-5, with 7 bases aligning to TRBD1. Germline assignment: CDR1 DFQATT and CDR2 SNEGSKA (reference sequence). The CDR3 spans 12 residues. The trim removed 6 bases at V and 3 bases at J, leaving 4 bases unmatched. CDR3 loop: CSAPGGEETQYF. CDR3 DNA: TGCAGTGCCCCAGGGGGAGAAGAGACCCAGTACTTC.

This clonotype was counted between two and nine times. The chain has TRBV12-3 or TRBV12-4 and TRBJ1-2; D is ambiguous. The CDR3 consists of 13 residues. The V end was cut by 4 bases, the J end by 2 bases, with 8 bases between. CDR3 in DNA: TGTGCCAGCAGTTACGAGGGCAACTATGGCTACACCTTC. Protein: CASSYEGNYGYTF.

The sample holds a few counts of this clonotype. The CDR3 nucleotides are TGTGCCAGCAGTGCCGGACAGGGAAAGAACACTGAAGCTTTCTTT. This codes for CASSAGQGKNTEAFF. The chain employs TRBV6-2 or TRBV6-3 and TRBJ1-1; 8 bases are a match to TRBD1. The CDR3 loop spans 15 amino acids. Germline trimming cut 5 bases from V and 1 base from J; bases unmatched to any gene: 6. CDR1 is MNHEY, CDR2 SVGEGT, per germline.

The J gene is TRBJ2-6, the V gene TRBV29-1; D is ambiguous. Trimming removed 6 bases at V and 4 bases at J, with 13 bases between. Germline CDR1 SQVTM, CDR2 ANQGSEA. This CDR3 is 14 amino acids long. The CDR3 reads CSVSGSGGANVLTF. CDR3 coding DNA: TGCAGCGTCTCAGGTTCCGGAGGGGCCAACGTCCTGACTTTC.

This clonotype was seen only a few times. The DNA of the CDR3 is TGTGCCAGCAGCGATACAGGGGAAGGCACAGATACGCAGTATTTT. Translation: CASSDTGEGTDTQYF. The chain carries TRBV25-1 and TRBJ2-3; TRBD1 agrees at 7 bases. This CDR3 has 15 amino acids. CDR1 MGHDK and CDR2 SYGVNS come from the germline V gene. V gave up 6 bases and J gave up 1 base; unmatched junction bases: 7.

Of note for this clonotype: A much more abundant neighbour one base away suggests this may be a read error. CDR3 DNA: TGCGGCGTCCGACTAGCGGGGTTCTACGAGCAGTACTTC. This sequence encodes CGVRLAGFYEQYF. This sequence joins TRBV29-1 and TRBJ2-7, with TRBD2 matching over 11 bases. The CDR3 has 13 residues. Germline CDR1 SQVTM, CDR2 ANQGSEA.

The J gene is TRBJ1-5, the V gene TRBV28; 7 positions agree with TRBD1. Germline V gives CDR1 MDHEN, CDR2 SYDVKM. The V segment lost 0 bases and the J segment 2 bases; nucleotides outside the gene matches: 13. The CDR3 has 19 residues. CDR3 protein: CASSLWRAGDRAGNQPQHF. CDR3 in DNA: TGTGCCAGCAGTTTATGGAGGGCGGGTGACAGGGCCGGCAATCAGCCCCAGCATTTT.

The table lists this clonotype with many counts. This rearrangement joins TRBV29-1 to TRBJ1-2; D uncertain. The CDR3 covers 12 residues. V was shortened by 7 bases and J by 4 bases, with 13 bases between the two germline ends. In germline, CDR1 is SQVTM, CDR2 ANQGSEA. The DNA for the CDR3 is TGCAGCGGAGGAGGAGTAAGCTATGGCTACACCTTC. It specifies CSGGGVSYGYTF.

Notes on this clonotype: A much larger clone sits a single nucleotide away, making a read error possible. The rearrangement joins TRBV7-9 to TRBJ1-5; D may be TRBD1 (5 bases). The germline gives CDR1 SEHNR, CDR2 FQNEAQ (reference sequence). This CDR3 contains 12 residues. Trimming stripped 4 bases from V and 7 bases from J, with 8 bases between. Here the CDR3 reads CASSYGGQPQHF. The CDR3 bases are TGTGCCAGCAGCTACGGGGGACAGCCCCAGCATTTT.

This clonotype was seen only a few times. The gene calls are TRBV7-3 and TRBJ1-1; weak D call: TRBD1 (5 bases). Germline CDR1 SGHTA, CDR2 FQGTGA. This CDR3 has 13 residues. V lost 7 bases and J lost 0, with 9 bases in between. The DNA for the CDR3 is TGTGCCAGCACGGACACTTTGAACACTGAAGCTTTCTTT. Amino acid sequence: CASTDTLNTEAFF.

The V and J genes are TRBV25-1 and TRBJ1-2; D gene unclear. V was trimmed by 9 bases and J by 4 bases, leaving 12 bases between them. The CDR3 extends over 12 amino acids. Germline assignment: CDR1 MGHDK and CDR2 SYGVNS. The CDR3 bases are TGTGCCAGAAGCCCAGGTCCCTATGGCTACACCTTC. Translating it yields CARSPGPYGYTF.

This clonotype was recorded a few times. The V and J genes are TRBV12-3 or TRBV12-4 and TRBJ1-4; D remains unclear. The CDR3 sequence is 14 residues long. V dropped 3 bases and J dropped 2 bases, with 7 bases sitting between them. This CDR3 is CASSFRGTNEKLFF. The CDR3 DNA is TGTGCCAGCAGTTTTCGCGGGACTAATGAAAAACTGTTTTTT.

This clonotype occurred once. The chain couples TRBV12-3 or TRBV12-4 to TRBJ1-4; the match to TRBD1 covers 9 bases. With V trimmed by 4 bases and J by 5 bases, 5 bases remained unmatched. CDR3 length: 15 amino acids. In DNA form, the CDR3 reads TGTGCCAGCAGTTACTCCGGGACAGGGAATGAAAAACTGTTTTTT. Protein sequence: CASSYSGTGNEKLFF.

The table lists this clonotype with a few counts. V and J are TRBV28 and TRBJ1-2; D gene ambiguous. The germline CDR1 and CDR2 sequences are MDHEN and SYDVKM. The CDR3 is 14 residues long. V was cut by 1 base and J by 7 bases, with 13 bases left in between. The CDR3 sequence: CASSLSGRFGGYTF. DNA for the CDR3: TGTGCCAGCAGTTTATCTGGGCGGTTTGGTGGCTACACCTTC.

In this sample, this clonotype turned up a few times. J is TRBJ2-2 and V is TRBV7-8, with TRBD1 as a possible D gene (5 bases). This CDR3 is built from 17 residues. Germline V gene sequence: CDR1 SGHVS, CDR2 FQNEAQ. Trimming pared 7 bases from V and 3 bases from J, leaving 21 bases between. In nucleotides, the CDR3 is TGTGCCAGCAAGACGCATCATGGGGCTAGGGACACCGGGGAGCTGTTTTTT. Protein product: CASKTHHGARDTGELFF.

As regards this clonotype: Since a much larger clone is just one base distant, this may be a read error. The chain combines TRBV7-9 with TRBJ1-2; D ambiguous. The CDR3 is made up of 12 amino acids. The germline CDR1 and CDR2 sequences are SEHNR and FQNEAQ (reference sequence). CDR3 protein: CASSSAGYGHTF. The CDR3 bases are TGTGCCAGCAGCTCCGCTGGCTATGGCCACACCTTC.

This rearrangement joins TRBV20-1 to TRBJ1-1; D possibly corresponds to TRBD1 (6 bases). The germline gives CDR1 DFQATT, CDR2 SNEGSKA (reference sequence). The length of the CDR3 is 13 residues. V gave up 3 bases and J gave up 5 bases, with 13 bases separating them. The CDR3 DNA reads TGCAGTGCTAGGGGGGGCTGGACTACTGAAGCTTTCTTT. Its translation: CSARGGWTTEAFF.

This clonotype was detected a few times. This chain links TRBV29-1 with TRBJ1-5; TRBD1 might be the D (5 bases). The CDR3 has 13 amino acids. CDR1 is SQVTM, CDR2 ANQGSEA, per germline. Trimming shortened V by 5 bases and J by 4 bases, and 12 bases separated the two germline ends. The CDR3 loop reads CSVLAGWNQPQHF. CDR3 bases: TGCAGCGTTCTGGCAGGGTGGAATCAGCCCCAGCATTTT.

This clonotype was found a few times. The V call is TRBV5-1, the J call TRBJ2-2, with unresolved D. CDR3 length: 14 amino acids. In germline, CDR1 is SGHRS, CDR2 YFSETQ. V was trimmed by 6 bases and J by 3 bases, leaving 12 bases between them. Written as DNA, the CDR3 is TGCGCCAGCACCTCCACTGGATACACCGGGGAGCTGTTTTTT. It translates to CASTSTGYTGELFF.

This clonotype was recorded a few times. This sequence joins TRBV12-3 or TRBV12-4 and TRBJ1-6, with a tentative D call TRBD1 (5 bases). The CDR3 has 13 amino acids. V lost 5 bases to trimming and J lost 6 bases, with 8 bases between them. CDR3 amino acids: CASSNQGNSPLHF. The CDR3 nucleotides read TGTGCCAGCAGTAACCAGGGTAATTCACCCCTCCACTTT.

This clonotype has just one count. The gene calls are TRBV10-3 and TRBJ2-2; D may match TRBD1 or TRBD2 (5 bases each). CDR3 length: 14 amino acids. CDR1 ENHRY and CDR2 SYGVKD come from the germline V gene. The germline V and J ends were trimmed by 10 bases and 5 bases, with 17 bases remaining between them. The DNA of the CDR3 is TGTGCCACCGTCCTGGGGGTGGTGACCGGGGAGCTGTTTTTT. Residues: CATVLGVVTGELFF.

V usage is TRBV28 and J usage is TRBJ2-7; 7 bases are a match to TRBD2. This CDR3 comprises 14 residues. Germline-derived CDR1 and CDR2 are MDHEN and SYDVKM. Losses at the gene ends were 3 bases for V and 5 bases for J; bases not matched to a gene: 7. The CDR3 DNA reads as TGTGCCAGCAGTTTGGGGGGGGGAGGCCACGAGCAGTACTTC. Protein: CASSLGGGGHEQYF.

This clonotype was observed a handful of times. At one end the junction does not follow the germline gene, possibly because of a read error. V and J are TRBV7-2 and TRBJ2-2; 9 bases fit TRBD2. This CDR3 spans 15 amino acids. The germline V gene has CDR1 SGHTA and CDR2 FQGNSA. CDR3 nucleotide sequence: TGTGCCAGCAGCTTAGGGCTAGCGGGGATCAATGAGCAGTTTTTT. As protein: CASSLGLAGINEQFF.

This clonotype was found a few times. The V gene is TRBV7-9, the J gene TRBJ1-4; a weak D match, TRBD1 (6 bases). The V gene's germline CDR1 is SEHNR and CDR2 FQNEAQ (reference sequence). The V gene lost 2 bases and the J gene lost 10 bases, with 8 bases spanning the gap. The CDR3 is 12 residues long. For the CDR3, the DNA is TGTGCCAGCAGCTTACAAGGGGGAAAACTGTTTTTT. Translating it yields CASSLQGGKLFF.

This clonotype was observed at least ten times. The V gene is TRBV6-4, the J gene TRBJ2-6, with a possible D match to TRBD1 (5 bases). V was pared by 2 bases and J by 3 bases, with 5 bases between. This CDR3 has 14 amino acids. Germline values: CDR1 MRHNA, CDR2 SNTAGT. CDR3 residues: CASSDRGGANVLTF. As DNA, the CDR3 is TGTGCCAGCAGTGACAGGGGTGGGGCCAACGTCCTGACTTTC.

The chain links TRBV29-1 to TRBJ2-2, with D possibly matching TRBD1 (5 bases). Deletions cut 3 bases from V and 5 bases from J, with 16 bases between. CDR3 length: 15 residues. Per the germline V gene, CDR1 is SQVTM and CDR2 is ANQGSEA. The CDR3 DNA is TGCAGCGTTGAGGAAGGGAAGGGGTTAACCGGGGAGCTGTTTTTT. This translates into CSVEEGKGLTGELFF.

This chain connects TRBV20-1 to TRBJ1-2, with a weak D call TRBD1 (5 bases). Germline CDR1 reads DFQATT; CDR2 reads SNEGSKA (reference sequence). The CDR3 totals 14 residues. Trimming removed 3 bases at V and 6 bases at J, with 17 bases between. CDR3 protein: CSASLWQGRNGYTF. The CDR3 nucleotides read TGCAGTGCTAGTCTATGGCAGGGAAGGAATGGCTACACCTTC.

This chain connects TRBV20-1 to TRBJ1-2, with TRBD1 identical over 10 bases. J lost 6 bases, V lost 4 bases, and 8 bases had no gene match. Germline V gene lookup returns CDR1 DFQATT and CDR2 SNEGSKA (reference sequence). This CDR3 has 14 amino acids. The CDR3 spells CSAMTGGKGDGYTF. CDR3 DNA: TGCAGTGCTATGACAGGGGGCAAAGGGGATGGCTACACCTTC.

The gene calls are TRBV20-1 and TRBJ2-7; tentative D call: TRBD2 (5 bases). The CDR3 sequence is 15 residues long. V shed 3 bases and J shed 6 bases, with 21 bases lying between them. Looked up from germline, CDR1 is DFQATT and CDR2 is SNEGSKA (reference sequence). DNA of the CDR3: TGCAGTGCTAGGAAGTCCGGCGACACCCGGGGCGAGCAGTACTTC. Translated: CSARKSGDTRGEQYF.